A single sample gave rise to the 26 T cell receptor beta chains below, sequenced in a study of CD8+ T cells in alopecia areata. The treatment was: oral pan-JAK inhibitor, 5-10 mg twice daily. The sequencing template was cDNA reverse transcribed from extracted RNA. Clones were read by immunoSEQ multiplex PCR, and TCRdb kept only the in-frame ones, dropping some. This sample carries roughly 200,000 clones, 35% to 40% of them seen once, and the ten largest clones take roughly 0.45%. The starting material was CD4+ T cells sorted from blood, obtained at approximately week 31, from a patient treated with tofacitinib. Source of these receptors: a human donor with alopecia areata.

The chain links TRBV5-1 to TRBJ2-3, with 7 nucleotides matching TRBD1. V lost 3 bases and J lost 6; bases outside the gene matches: 13. The CDR3 contains 16 residues. In germline, CDR1 is SGHRS, CDR2 YFSETQ. DNA for the CDR3: TGCGCCAGCAGCTCCGGACAGGTCGTTATCATGGATACGCAGTATTTT. Its translation is CASSSGQVVIMDTQYF.

V is TRBV27 and J is TRBJ1-2; no reliable D call. The germline V gene has CDR1 MNHEY and CDR2 SMNVEV (reference sequence). This CDR3 has 13 residues. Trimming took 2 bases from V and 4 from J, leaving 8 bases between them. CDR3 in amino acids: CASSLNQAYGYTF. The CDR3 DNA is TGTGCCAGCAGTTTAAACCAGGCCTATGGCTACACCTTC.

The count of this clone is one. The chain uses TRBV6-5 and TRBJ1-1, with 7 bases lining up with TRBD1. Losses at the gene ends were 6 bases for V and 1 base for J; bases not matched to a gene: 8. CDR3 length: 15 residues. Germline V CDR1 and CDR2: MNHEY, SVGAGI. CDR3 coding DNA: TGTGCCAGCAGCAGCCCGGGACAGAGGAACACTGAAGCTTTCTTT. It specifies CASSSPGQRNTEAFF.

The chain carries TRBV7-9 and TRBJ2-1; 8 nucleotides line up with TRBD2. V gave up 3 bases and J gave up 8 bases; unmatched junction bases: 9. The CDR3 sequence is 15 residues long. CDR1 is SEHNR and CDR2 is FQNEAQ in the germline V gene (reference sequence). The CDR3 DNA sequence: TGTGCCAGCAGCTTTACGGGAGGGCCAGGCGATGAGCAGTTCTTC. It yields the protein CASSFTGGPGDEQFF.

With respect to this clone: Other nucleotide sequences in the sample specify the same CDR3. This chain links TRBV5-1 with TRBJ1-2; D gene unclear. V shed 1 base and J shed 2 bases, with 6 bases lying between them. This CDR3 spans 13 amino acids. Germline V lookup: CDR1 SGHRS, CDR2 YFSETQ. The CDR3 DNA follows: TGCGCCAGCAGCTTGTCGGGGAACTATGGCTACACCTTC. It codes for CASSLSGNYGYTF.

The rearrangement joins TRBV28 to TRBJ1-2; D is uncertain. Deletions cut 6 bases from V and 5 bases from J, with 16 bases between. Germline values: CDR1 MDHEN, CDR2 SYDVKM. The CDR3 runs 14 residues. The DNA for the CDR3 is TGTGCCAGCAGCCCCACCATACCCCCTTATGGCTACACCTTC. Amino acid sequence: CASSPTIPPYGYTF.

This clone was seen only a few times. The V and J genes are TRBV30 and TRBJ2-5; D call uncertain. Germline loops: CDR1 GTSNPN, CDR2 SVGIG (reference sequence). V was cut by 1 base and J by 5 bases, with 11 bases left in between. The CDR3 runs 13 residues. The CDR3 sequence is CAWSEANSETQYF. The CDR3 DNA reads TGTGCCTGGAGTGAGGCTAATTCCGAGACCCAGTACTTC.

This clone turned up a few times. The V and J genes are TRBV7-3 and TRBJ1-5; no clear D gene. V gave up 0 bases and J gave up 7 bases, with 7 bases separating them. In germline, CDR1 is SGHTA, CDR2 FQGTGA. The CDR3 consists of 13 residues. CDR3 loop: CASSLTGGQPQHF. CDR3 in DNA: TGTGCCAGCAGCTTAACCGGAGGACAGCCCCAGCATTTT. Filled out from reference TRBV7-3 and TRBJ1-5, the complete variable domain reads GAGVSQTPSNKVTEKGKYVELRCDPISGHTALYWYRQSLGQGPEFLIYFQGTGAADDSGLPNDRFFAVRPEGSVSTLKIQRTERGDSAVYLCASSLTGGQPQHFGDGTRLSIL.

This clone showed up just a few times. The chain employs TRBV28 and TRBJ2-7; D call uncertain. The germline V gene encodes CDR1 MDHEN and CDR2 SYDVKM. V gave up 2 bases and J gave up 6 bases, with 14 bases separating them. The CDR3 is 14 residues long. The CDR3 protein is CASSLGRVESEQYF. Written as DNA, the CDR3 is TGTGCCAGCAGTTTAGGTCGGGTGGAGTCCGAGCAGTACTTC.

This clone was counted a few times. V gene TRBV29-1 combines with J gene TRBJ2-7, with 8 bases identical to TRBD1. CDR3 length equals 14 residues. The junction had 7 bases not matched to a gene; V was cut back by 4 bases and J by 2 bases. The germline CDR1 and CDR2 sequences are SQVTM and ANQGSEA. CDR3 sequence reads: CSVGTGTGAYEQYF. For the CDR3, the DNA is TGCAGCGTTGGAACCGGGACAGGCGCCTACGAGCAGTACTTC.

This clone turned up a few times. The genes are TRBV12-5 and TRBJ2-1; D unclear. V dropped 0 bases and J dropped 5 bases, with 23 bases sitting between them. CDR3 size: 19 residues. Germline-derived CDR1 and CDR2 are LGHNT and FRNRAP. Written as DNA, the CDR3 is TGTGCTAGTGGTTTGGTATTATTTGGAGAAAGAGGCCCTGACAATGAGCAGTTCTTC. Its translation is CASGLVLFGERGPDNEQFF.

The chain links TRBV29-1 to TRBJ1-4; the match to TRBD1 covers 10 bases. This CDR3 comprises 14 residues. Germline V gene sequence: CDR1 SQVTM, CDR2 ANQGSEA. V was pared by 1 base and J by 10 bases, with 6 bases of the junction left unmatched. DNA of the CDR3: TGCAGCGTTGAAGGGACAGGGGGTAGGGGAAAACTGTTTTTT. Translation gives CSVEGTGGRGKLFF.

The table lists this clone with a count of one. The V and J genes are TRBV5-6 and TRBJ2-7, with TRBD2 identical over 8 bases. Germline CDR1 SGHDT, CDR2 YYEEEE. V gave up 1 base and J gave up 2 bases; unmatched junction bases: 2. The CDR3 contains 14 residues. CDR3: CASSLIGGAYEQYF. CDR3 bases: TGTGCCAGCAGCTTGATCGGGGGGGCCTACGAGCAGTACTTC.

As DNA, the CDR3 is TGTGCCAGCAGCTTACGACAGGGGCTATTAGATACGCAGTATTTT. Encoded protein: CASSLRQGLLDTQYF. This chain uses TRBV5-4 with TRBJ2-3; TRBD1 aligns across 8 bases. Germline V gives CDR1 SGHNT, CDR2 YYREEE (reference sequence). There are 15 residues in the CDR3. Germline trimming cut 2 bases from V and 5 bases from J; bases unmatched to any gene: 7.

V gene TRBV7-9 combines with J gene TRBJ1-2; D is perhaps TRBD1 (5 bases). Germline V CDR1 and CDR2: SEHNR, FQNEAQ (reference sequence). The CDR3 length is 14 residues. Trimming cost V 3 bases and J 4 bases, with 12 bases left between them. CDR3 protein: CASSFGTEGYGYTF. CDR3 DNA: TGTGCCAGCAGCTTTGGGACGGAGGGCTATGGCTACACCTTC.

This chain links TRBV6-4 with TRBJ1-1; D call uncertain. This CDR3 has 14 amino acids. The V end was cut by 3 bases, the J end by 0 bases, with 8 bases between. Germline V gene lookup returns CDR1 MRHNA and CDR2 SNTAGT. The CDR3 bases are TGTGCCAGCAGTGAGCGAGGCCTGAACACTGAAGCTTTCTTT. Translating gives CASSERGLNTEAFF.

The gene calls are TRBV6-5 and TRBJ2-7; 8 positions agree with TRBD1. Losses at the gene ends were 0 bases for V and 9 bases for J; bases not matched to a gene: 4. Germline V lookup: CDR1 MNHEY, CDR2 SVGAGI. This CDR3 has 13 residues. CDR3 residues: CASSYSRTGGQYF. The CDR3 nucleotides are TGTGCCAGCAGTTACTCCAGAACAGGGGGGCAGTACTTC.

The chain employs TRBV6-5 and TRBJ2-3; 7 positions agree with TRBD1. This CDR3 is 15 amino acids long. Germline CDR1 MNHEY, CDR2 SVGAGI. Trimming at V came to 2 bases and at J to 4 bases, leaving 6 bases not matched to a gene. Written as DNA, the CDR3 is TGTGCCAGCAGTTACCCACGACAGGGTGCAGATACGCAGTATTTT. It encodes CASSYPRQGADTQYF.

The chain employs TRBV18 and TRBJ2-5; 9 bases are shared with TRBD2. The CDR3 has 16 amino acids. Germline V CDR1 and CDR2: KGHSH, LQKENI. Trimming cost V 3 bases and J 2 bases; bases outside gene matches: 7. The CDR3 reads CASSPVTSGFQETQYF. Written as DNA, the CDR3 is TGTGCCAGCTCACCGGTAACTAGCGGGTTTCAAGAGACCCAGTACTTC.

This sequence joins TRBV30 and TRBJ1-1, with 7 bases that match TRBD1. Germline V gene sequence: CDR1 GTSNPN, CDR2 SVGIG (reference sequence). This CDR3 is built from 13 residues. V lost 5 bases, J lost 1 base, and 4 bases stayed unmatched. The CDR3 DNA sequence: TGTGCCTGGGCCGGACAGGCGAACACTGAAGCTTTCTTT. Translating gives CAWAGQANTEAFF.

The J gene is TRBJ2-3, the V gene TRBV25-1, with D uncertain. This CDR3 is built from 11 residues. Germline values: CDR1 MGHDK, CDR2 SYGVNS. The V end lost 9 bases, the J end lost 4 bases, and 8 bases lay between the germline ends. CDR3 DNA sequence: TGTGCCAGGACGGCGGCAGATACGCAGTATTTT. Encoded protein: CARTAADTQYF.

This clone was seen a handful of times. This sequence joins TRBV5-6 and TRBJ2-1, with 15 bases matching TRBD2. The germline V gene has CDR1 SGHDT and CDR2 YYEEEE. Germline trimming cut 4 bases from V and 2 bases from J; bases unmatched to any gene: 7. This CDR3 spans 18 amino acids. The CDR3 region is CASSGTSGRTGTYNEQFF. The CDR3 DNA reads as TGTGCCAGCAGCGGGACTAGCGGGAGGACGGGAACCTACAATGAGCAGTTCTTC.

For this clone: Other DNA variants within this sample encode the same CDR3. V and J are TRBV6-5 and TRBJ2-5; TRBD2 might be the D (5 bases). The V end lost 3 bases, the J end lost 5 bases, and 7 bases lay between the germline ends. CDR3 size: 12 residues. CDR1 is MNHEY and CDR2 is SVGAGI in the germline V gene. The CDR3 reads CASSYRGETQYF. CDR3 DNA sequence: TGTGCCAGCAGTTATCGGGGTGAGACCCAGTACTTC.

The V call is TRBV7-6, the J call TRBJ1-1; 7 bases are shared with TRBD1. The CDR3 sequence is 14 residues long. Germline-derived CDR1 and CDR2 are SGHVS and FNYEAQ. Germline trimming cut 5 bases from V and 5 bases from J; bases unmatched to any gene: 8. The CDR3 sequence is CASSPDRARTEAFF. As DNA, the CDR3 is TGTGCCAGCAGCCCCGACAGGGCGCGAACTGAAGCTTTCTTT.

The chain employs TRBV27 and TRBJ2-3; 9 positions match TRBD1. This CDR3 has 16 amino acids. The germline V gene has CDR1 MNHEY and CDR2 SMNVEV (reference sequence). J gave up 6 bases and V 6 bases, and 13 bases lay outside the gene matches. The CDR3: CASSPWGDRASDTQYF. The CDR3 coding sequence is TGTGCCAGCAGCCCGTGGGGGGACAGGGCATCCGATACGCAGTATTTT.

This clone turned up a few times. The chain couples TRBV29-1 to TRBJ2-4; D gene ambiguous. Germline loops: CDR1 SQVTM, CDR2 ANQGSEA. This CDR3 has 13 amino acids. Trimming stripped 4 bases from V and 0 bases from J, with 7 bases between. The CDR3 DNA reads as TGCAGCGTTGGACCTCTAGCCAAAAACATTCAGTACTTC. This encodes CSVGPLAKNIQYF. The full variable domain, its missing parts supplied by reference TRBV29-1 and TRBJ2-4, is SAVISQKPSRDICQRGTSLTIQCQVDSQVTMMFWYRQQPGQSLTLIATANQGSEATYESGFVIDKFPISRPNLTFSTLTVSNMSPEDSSIYLCSVGPLAKNIQYFGAGTRLSVL.